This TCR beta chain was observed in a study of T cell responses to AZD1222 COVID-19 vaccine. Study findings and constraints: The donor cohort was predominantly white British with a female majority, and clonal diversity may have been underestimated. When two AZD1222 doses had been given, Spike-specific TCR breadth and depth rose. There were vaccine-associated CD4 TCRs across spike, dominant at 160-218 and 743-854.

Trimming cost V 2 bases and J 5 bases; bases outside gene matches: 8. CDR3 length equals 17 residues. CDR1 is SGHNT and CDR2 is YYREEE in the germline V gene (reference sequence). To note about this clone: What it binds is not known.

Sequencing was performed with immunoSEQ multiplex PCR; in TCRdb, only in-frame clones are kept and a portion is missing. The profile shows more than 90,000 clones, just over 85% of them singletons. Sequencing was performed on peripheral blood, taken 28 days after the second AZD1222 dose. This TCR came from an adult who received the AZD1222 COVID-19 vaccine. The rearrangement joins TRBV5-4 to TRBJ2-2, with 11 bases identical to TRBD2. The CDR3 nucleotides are TGTGCCAGCAGCTTTACTAGCGGGGGCCGACGGACCGGGGAGCTGTTTTTT. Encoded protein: CASSFTSGGRRTGELFF. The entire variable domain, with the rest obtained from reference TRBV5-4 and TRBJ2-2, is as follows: ETGVTQSPTHLIKTRGQQVTLRCSSQSGHNTVSWYQQALGQGPQFIFQYYREEENGRGNFPPRFSGLQFPNYSSELNVNALELDDSALYLCASSFTSGGRRTGELFFGEGSRLTVL.